These 24 T cell receptor beta chains share one sample of origin, sequenced in a study of blood T cell repertoires in COVID-19. The method was immunoSEQ multiplex PCR; TCRdb's version includes in-frame clones alone and lacks a portion of them. The sample has 200,000 or so clones, 84% seen once. Sequenced input: peripheral blood. Receptors originate from a woman aged 60-75 years who had recovered from COVID-19.

The V gene is TRBV5-4, the J gene TRBJ2-5; 11 bases align to TRBD2. Germline lookup yields CDR1 SGHNT and CDR2 YYREEE (reference sequence). V lost 2 bases, J lost 4 bases, and 7 bases stayed unmatched. This CDR3 is 16 amino acids long. CDR3 sequence: CASSFALAGGRETQYF. The CDR3 nucleotides are TGTGCCAGCAGCTTTGCTCTAGCGGGGGGAAGAGAGACCCAGTACTTC.

The chain has TRBV10-1 and TRBJ1-1; possibly TRBD1 for D (6 bases). The V gene lost 7 bases and the J gene lost 3 bases, with 33 bases spanning the gap. From germline, CDR1 is WNHNN and CDR2 SYGVQD (reference sequence). The CDR3 consists of 20 residues. The CDR3 DNA sequence: TGCGCCAGCACCCGTAGGGGTACCCGGGGGGGGGCGGAGCGGGACACTGAAGCTTTCTTT. This sequence encodes CASTRRGTRGGAERDTEAFF.

This clone showed up just a few times. CDR3 residues: CASSRRPGQGSVETQYF. Here the CDR3 DNA reads TGTGCCAGTAGTAGACGCCCGGGACAGGGAAGTGTGGAGACCCAGTACTTC. The rearrangement joins TRBV19 to TRBJ2-5; 9 bases match TRBD1. J was trimmed by 5 bases and V by 4 bases; bases with no gene match: 14. The CDR3 is 17 residues long. Germline CDR1 reads LNHDA; CDR2 reads SQIVND (reference sequence). Full variable domain (missing parts from reference TRBV19 and TRBJ2-5): DGGITQSPKYLFRKEGQNVTLSCEQNLNHDAMYWYRQDPGQGLRLIYYSQIVNDFQKGDIAEGYSVSREKKESFPLTVTSAQKNPTAFYLCASSRRPGQGSVETQYFGPGTRLLVL.

With respect to this clone: This CDR3 is also generated by other DNA sequences in the sample. This chain uses TRBV30 with TRBJ1-2; 10 bases line up with TRBD1. Per the germline V gene, CDR1 is GTSNPN and CDR2 is SVGIG (reference sequence). The V and J ends lost 5 bases and 8 bases, in that order; junction bases with no gene match: 8. This CDR3 is built from 13 residues. The DNA for the CDR3 is TGTGCCTGGGGACTGACAGGGGGCTGGGGCTACACCTTC. Translated, it gives CAWGLTGGWGYTF. Together with reference TRBV30 and TRBJ1-2, the CDR3 gives the full variable domain: SQTIHQWPATLVQPVGSPLSLECTVEGTSNPNLYWYRQAAGRGLQLLFYSVGIGQISSEVPQNLSASRPQDRQFILSSKKLLLSDSGFYLCAWGLTGGWGYTFGSGTRLTVV.

This clone was recorded a few times. J is TRBJ1-1 and V is TRBV9; possibly TRBD1 for D (5 bases). In germline, CDR1 is SGDLS, CDR2 YYNGEE. V lost 3 bases to trimming and J lost 4 bases, with 13 bases between them. The CDR3 loop spans 14 amino acids. CDR3 in amino acids: CASSGTLTGTEAFF. The CDR3 coding sequence is TGTGCCAGCAGCGGAACGCTAACAGGCACTGAAGCTTTCTTT.

The chain combines TRBV4-1 with TRBJ1-5; a weak D match, TRBD1 (6 bases). Trimming shortened V by 4 bases and J by 7 bases, and 17 bases separated the two germline ends. Germline V gene sequence: CDR1 MGHRA, CDR2 YSYEKL. This CDR3 is 15 amino acids long. CDR3 nucleotide sequence: TGCGCCAGCAGCCTCCTACAGGGAGTGAGGCAGCCCCAGCATTTT. This sequence encodes CASSLLQGVRQPQHF.

The chain joins TRBV14 to TRBJ2-1, with D possibly matching TRBD2 (5 bases). V lost 1 base and J lost 14, with 21 bases in between. From germline, CDR1 is SGHDN and CDR2 FVKESK. The CDR3 consists of 15 residues. The DNA for the CDR3 is TGTGCCAGCAGCCAAGGAAGTGGAAGCCATCTCGGGAAGTTCTTC. Translation: CASSQGSGSHLGKFF.

The V call is TRBV9, the J call TRBJ1-2, with D perhaps matching TRBD1 (5 bases). Germline V lookup: CDR1 SGDLS, CDR2 YYNGEE. The CDR3 covers 13 residues. Trimming took off 3 bases at V and 4 bases at J, with 10 bases between the two ends. The CDR3 here is CASSGQTSYGYTF. The CDR3 region has the DNA TGTGCCAGCAGCGGACAGACTTCCTATGGCTACACCTTC.

The V and J genes are TRBV5-6 and TRBJ1-3; maybe TRBD1 (5 bases). Germline values: CDR1 SGHDT, CDR2 YYEEEE. The CDR3 totals 15 residues. With 4 bases removed from V and 0 bases from J, the gap between germline ends came to 11 bases. CDR3 in amino acids: CASSLDTFSGNTIYF. The DNA of the CDR3 is TGTGCCAGCAGCCTGGACACCTTCTCTGGAAACACCATATATTTT.

V and J are TRBV4-3 and TRBJ1-1, with 8 nucleotides matching TRBD1. V trimming: 2 bases; J trimming: 4 bases; junction bases outside the gene matches: 6. The CDR3 consists of 15 residues. The germline gives CDR1 LGHNA, CDR2 YSLEER. CDR3 loop: CASSQYAGGGTEAFF. The CDR3 nucleotides are TGCGCCAGCAGCCAATATGCAGGGGGCGGCACTGAAGCTTTCTTT.

The rearrangement uses TRBV7-9 and TRBJ1-6, with a possible D match to TRBD1 (6 bases). V was clipped by 4 bases and J by 10 bases, with 17 bases between them. The CDR3 totals 15 residues. Germline CDR1 reads SEHNR; CDR2 reads FQNEAQ (reference sequence). CDR3 in DNA: TGTGCCAGCAGCTCGTTGGTCCAGGGGCGATCACCCCTCCACTTT. The encoded protein is CASSSLVQGRSPLHF.

Only a few counts were recorded for this clone. This chain joins TRBV7-2 and TRBJ1-6, with a weak D call TRBD1 (6 bases). The ends were cut back, 5 bases at V and 14 bases at J, with 13 bases in the middle. The CDR3 has 12 residues. In germline, CDR1 is SGHTA, CDR2 FQGNSA. In nucleotides, the CDR3 is TGTGCCAGCAGCCCCGACAGGTCATCCCTCCACTTT. It specifies CASSPDRSSLHF.

The chain employs TRBV5-1 and TRBJ2-7; D remains ambiguous. The CDR3 is made up of 14 amino acids. V lost 5 bases and J lost 3, with 15 bases in between. Germline-derived CDR1 and CDR2 are SGHRS and YFSETQ. The CDR3 spells CASSSTGSLYEQYF. CDR3 DNA sequence: TGCGCCAGCAGTTCAACCGGGTCTCTCTACGAGCAGTACTTC.

This chain joins TRBV12-3 or TRBV12-4 and TRBJ1-2; 8 bases map to TRBD1. This CDR3 has 13 amino acids. Losses at the gene ends were 6 bases for V and 3 bases for J; bases not matched to a gene: 3. CDR3 in amino acids: CASRSGGDYGYTF. DNA for the CDR3: TGTGCCAGCAGGTCAGGGGGCGACTATGGCTACACCTTC.

The J gene is TRBJ1-4, the V gene TRBV7-9; no firm D call. Trimming left V 3 bases short and J 2 bases short, with 16 bases between. The CDR3 has 17 amino acids. Germline V gives CDR1 SEHNR, CDR2 FQNEAQ (reference sequence). The CDR3 nucleotides are TGTGCCAGCAGCTTGCAGGATGATTTGATTACTAATGAAAAACTGTTTTTT. Residues: CASSLQDDLITNEKLFF. Drawing the rest from reference TRBV7-9 and TRBJ1-4, the complete variable domain is DTGVSQNPRHKITKRGQNVTFRCDPISEHNRLYWYRQTLGQGPEFLTYFQNEAQLEKSRLLSDRFSAERPKGSFSTLEIQRTEQGDSAMYLCASSLQDDLITNEKLFFGSGTQLSVL.

The chain combines TRBV7-2 with TRBJ1-2; no firm D call. V was pared by 5 bases and J by 7 bases, with 20 bases between. From germline, CDR1 is SGHTA and CDR2 FQGNSA. The CDR3 contains 15 residues. CDR3 loop: CASSLMLLGASGYTF. In DNA, the CDR3 is TGTGCCAGCAGCCTAATGTTGTTGGGCGCGTCTGGCTACACCTTC.

The J gene is TRBJ1-1, the V gene TRBV12-3 or TRBV12-4, with a weak D call TRBD1 (6 bases). This CDR3 comprises 13 residues. The ends were cut back, 7 bases at V and 10 bases at J, with 19 bases in the middle. The CDR3 loop is CASTFLLRDTAFF. CDR3 sequence (DNA): TGTGCCAGCACCTTTCTCCTCCGGGACACAGCTTTCTTT.

The chain recombines TRBV19 with TRBJ2-2; 7 bases agree with TRBD1. J lost 2 bases, V lost 4 bases, and 7 bases had no gene match. Germline CDR1 is LNHDA and CDR2 is SQIVND (reference sequence). The CDR3 loop spans 16 amino acids. CDR3 sequence reads: CASSRTGVANTGELFF. In nucleotides, the CDR3 is TGTGCCAGTAGTAGAACAGGGGTCGCTAACACCGGGGAGCTGTTTTTT. Combining the CDR3 with reference TRBV19 and TRBJ2-2 gives the whole variable domain DGGITQSPKYLFRKEGQNVTLSCEQNLNHDAMYWYRQDPGQGLRLIYYSQIVNDFQKGDIAEGYSVSREKKESFPLTVTSAQKNPTAFYLCASSRTGVANTGELFFGEGSRLTVL.

V gene TRBV6-5 combines with J gene TRBJ1-2; TRBD1 might be the D (6 bases). CDR1 is MNHEY and CDR2 is SVGAGI in the germline V gene. CDR3 size: 15 residues. V gave up 6 bases and J gave up 0 bases, with 14 bases separating them. CDR3 bases: TGTGCCAGCAGCCGTGGGGGCAGTACTAACTATGGCTACACCTTC. Residues: CASSRGGSTNYGYTF.

V usage is TRBV9 and J usage is TRBJ1-3; a weak D match, TRBD1 (6 bases). The V gene lost 0 bases and the J gene lost 0 bases, with 13 bases spanning the gap. This CDR3 has 17 amino acids. Germline V gene sequence: CDR1 SGDLS, CDR2 YYNGEE. The CDR3 bases are TGTGCCAGCAGCGTAGCTGGACAGCTGAGCTCTGGAAACACCATATATTTT. It yields the protein CASSVAGQLSSGNTIYF.

V is TRBV2 and J is TRBJ2-5; 9 bases are shared with TRBD2. The CDR3 contains 15 residues. Germline-derived CDR1 and CDR2 are SNHLY and FYNNEI. V lost 6 bases and J lost 2; bases outside the gene matches: 7. DNA for the CDR3: TGTGCCAGCAGAAAAGGGCTAGCGGGGCAAGAGACCCAGTACTTC. Its protein product is CASRKGLAGQETQYF.

The rearrangement links TRBV4-1 to TRBJ1-5, with no clear D. Germline assignment: CDR1 MGHRA and CDR2 YSYEKL. With 4 bases removed from V and 0 bases from J, the gap between germline ends came to 13 bases. The CDR3 spans 16 residues. The CDR3 spells CASSLLPLLSNQPQHF. CDR3 nucleotides: TGCGCCAGCAGCCTCCTGCCGTTACTTAGCAATCAGCCCCAGCATTTT.

The gene calls are TRBV5-1 and TRBJ2-3; D is uncertain. Per the germline V gene, CDR1 is SGHRS and CDR2 is YFSETQ. Trimming pared 1 base from V and 0 bases from J, leaving 12 bases between. The CDR3 length is 16 residues. CDR3 in amino acids: CASSLPVESSTDTQYF. CDR3 nucleotide sequence: TGCGCCAGCAGCTTGCCGGTGGAGTCTAGCACAGATACGCAGTATTTT.

This rearrangement joins TRBV7-2 to TRBJ2-7; D remains unclear. V was trimmed by 2 bases and J by 4 bases, leaving 9 bases between them. The CDR3 length is 13 residues. CDR1 is SGHTA and CDR2 is FQGNSA in the germline V gene. CDR3 in amino acids: CASSLTWQYEQYF. The CDR3 DNA follows: TGTGCCAGCAGCTTAACGTGGCAGTACGAGCAGTACTTC.